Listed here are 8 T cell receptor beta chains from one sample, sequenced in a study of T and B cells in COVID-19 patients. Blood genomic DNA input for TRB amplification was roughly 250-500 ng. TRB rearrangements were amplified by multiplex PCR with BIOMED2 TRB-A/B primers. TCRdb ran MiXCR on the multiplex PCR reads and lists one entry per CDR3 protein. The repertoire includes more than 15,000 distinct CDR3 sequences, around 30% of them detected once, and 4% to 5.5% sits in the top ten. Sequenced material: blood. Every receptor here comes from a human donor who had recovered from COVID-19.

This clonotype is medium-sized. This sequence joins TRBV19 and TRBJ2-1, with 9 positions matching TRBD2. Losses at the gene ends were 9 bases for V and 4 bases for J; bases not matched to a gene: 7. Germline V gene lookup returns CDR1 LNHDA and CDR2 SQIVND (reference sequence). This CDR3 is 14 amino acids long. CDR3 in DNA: TGTGCCAGCAAAACTAGCGGGCCTTACAATGAGCAGTTCTTC. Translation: CASKTSGPYNEQFF.

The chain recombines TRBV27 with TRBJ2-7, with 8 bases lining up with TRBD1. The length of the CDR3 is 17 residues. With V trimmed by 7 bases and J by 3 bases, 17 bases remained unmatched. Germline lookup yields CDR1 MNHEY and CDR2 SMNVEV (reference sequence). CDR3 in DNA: TGTGCCAGCACCATGAGGACAGGGCCGGGCTCCCTCTACGAGCAGTACTTC. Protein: CASTMRTGPGSLYEQYF.

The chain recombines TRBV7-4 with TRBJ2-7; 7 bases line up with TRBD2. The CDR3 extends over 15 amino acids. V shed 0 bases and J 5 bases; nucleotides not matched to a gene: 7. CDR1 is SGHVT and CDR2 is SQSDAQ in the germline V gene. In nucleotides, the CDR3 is TGTGCCAGCAGCTTAGCGGGGGGGTCGGGCAACGAGCAGTACTTC. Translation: CASSLAGGSGNEQYF. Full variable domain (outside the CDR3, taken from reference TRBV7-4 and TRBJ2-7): GAGVSQSPRYKVAKRGRDVALRCDSISGHVTLYWYRQTLGQGSEVLTYSQSDAQRDKSGRPSGRFSAERPERSVSTLKIQRTEQGDSAVYLCASSLAGGSGNEQYFGPGTRLTVT.

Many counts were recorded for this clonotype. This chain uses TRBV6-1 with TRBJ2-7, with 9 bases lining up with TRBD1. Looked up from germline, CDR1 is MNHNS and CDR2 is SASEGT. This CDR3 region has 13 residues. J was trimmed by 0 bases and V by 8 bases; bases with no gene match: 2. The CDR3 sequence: CASGQGSSYEQYF. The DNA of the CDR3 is TGTGCCAGCGGACAGGGGAGCTCCTACGAGCAGTACTTC.

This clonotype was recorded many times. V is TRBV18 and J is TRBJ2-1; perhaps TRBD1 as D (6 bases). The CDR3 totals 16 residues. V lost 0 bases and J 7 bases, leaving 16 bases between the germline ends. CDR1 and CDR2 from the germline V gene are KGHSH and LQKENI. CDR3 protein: CASSPPKQGVGNEQFF. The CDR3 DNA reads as TGTGCCAGCTCACCACCGAAACAGGGTGTTGGTAATGAGCAGTTCTTC.

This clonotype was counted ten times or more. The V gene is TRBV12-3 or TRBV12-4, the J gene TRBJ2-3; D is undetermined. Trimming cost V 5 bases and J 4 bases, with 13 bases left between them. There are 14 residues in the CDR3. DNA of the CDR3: TGTGCCAGCAGTCCCCCGCTAGTCCCAGATACGCAGTATTTT. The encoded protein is CASSPPLVPDTQYF.

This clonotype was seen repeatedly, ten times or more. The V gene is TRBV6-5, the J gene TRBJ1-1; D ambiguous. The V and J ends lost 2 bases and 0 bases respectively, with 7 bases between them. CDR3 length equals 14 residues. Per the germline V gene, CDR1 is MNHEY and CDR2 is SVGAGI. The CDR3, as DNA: TGTGCCAGCAGTTACGGGGATGTGAACACTGAAGCTTTCTTT. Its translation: CASSYGDVNTEAFF.

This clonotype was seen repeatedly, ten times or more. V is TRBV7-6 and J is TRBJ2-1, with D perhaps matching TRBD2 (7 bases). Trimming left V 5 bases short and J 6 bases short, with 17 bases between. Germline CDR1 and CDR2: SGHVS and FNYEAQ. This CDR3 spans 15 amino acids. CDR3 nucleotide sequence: TGTGCCAGCAGCCTAGAGGGGGGGGGAATCAATGAGCAGTTCTTC. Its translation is CASSLEGGGINEQFF.